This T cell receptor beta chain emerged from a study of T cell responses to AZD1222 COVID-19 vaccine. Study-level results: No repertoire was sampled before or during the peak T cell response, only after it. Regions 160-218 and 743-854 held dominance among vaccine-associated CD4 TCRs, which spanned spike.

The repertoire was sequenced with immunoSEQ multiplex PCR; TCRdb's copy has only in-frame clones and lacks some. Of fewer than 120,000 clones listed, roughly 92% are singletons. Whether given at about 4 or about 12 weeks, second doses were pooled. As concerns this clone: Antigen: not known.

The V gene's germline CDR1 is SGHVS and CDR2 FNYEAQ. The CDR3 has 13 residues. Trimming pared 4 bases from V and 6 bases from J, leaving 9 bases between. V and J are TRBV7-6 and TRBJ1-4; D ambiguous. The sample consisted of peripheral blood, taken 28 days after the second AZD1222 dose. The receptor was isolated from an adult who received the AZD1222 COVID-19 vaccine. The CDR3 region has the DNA TGTGCCAGCAGCTCGCCAACCTATGAAAAACTGTTTTTT. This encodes CASSSPTYEKLFF.